This T cell receptor (beta chain) is from a study of blood T cell repertoires in COVID-19. Study as a whole: Samples representing acute and convalescent COVID-19 were sourced from the United States, Italy and Spain. Nucleic acid was either cDNA or gDNA, and it came from T cells, B-cell-depleted T cells, or PBMCs.

Per the germline V gene, CDR1 is MNHEY and CDR2 is SVGEGT. The CDR3 has 16 amino acids. With V trimmed by 2 bases and J by 0 bases, 4 bases remained unmatched. Original analysis: Cell counts per sample came from amplifying reference gene primers. Data came from immunoSEQ multiplex PCR; TCRdb stores just in-frame clones and leaves some out. That table is the source of V, J and clone size, and D and trimming were worked out from the DNA. The sample holds around 300,000 clones, 88% seen once. This clonotype was obtained from a man younger than 35 with active or convalescent COVID-19. The chain has TRBV6-2 or TRBV6-3 and TRBJ2-4; 7 nucleotides match TRBD1. Sequencing was performed on peripheral blood. This CDR3 reads CASSYDGTAAKNIQYF. CDR3 nucleotides: TGTGCCAGCAGTTACGACGGGACAGCAGCCAAAAACATTCAGTACTTC.